The source of this T cell receptor beta chain is a study of cytomegalovirus exposure and HLA in healthy donors. Turning to the study itself: A prior analysis found 100 million to 140 million unique TCR beta sequences from 150 million to 200 million T cells. Study-wide results and limits: Reports described diagnosis of cytomegalovirus status by the classifier as highly specific and sensitive. The authors later linked a missense DCLRE1C variant to TCR beta V- and J-gene trimming. The dataset shows that most TCR sequences were rare, while some public TCRs occurred in many donors.

About this clone itself: Its antigen remains unknown.

PCR was performed using 60 Vbeta and 13 Jbeta primers. Profiled with immunoSEQ multiplex PCR; TCRdb holds only in-frame clones, not every one. The sample lists some 150,000 clones, around 80% seen once, with roughly 3.2% in the top ten. V was cut by 6 bases and J by 1 base, with 8 bases left in between. The CDR3 spans 13 residues. Germline V gene lookup returns CDR1 LNHNV and CDR2 YYDKDF (reference sequence). The chain uses TRBV15 and TRBJ2-3; D gene ambiguous. This sequence was found in a young man in good health and CMV-seropositive. Sequencing used PBMCs. DNA of the CDR3: TGTGCCACCAGTCCATTTGGCACAGATACGCAGTATTTT. It encodes CATSPFGTDTQYF.